Following are 26 T cell receptor beta chains from one sample sequenced in a study of blood T cell repertoires in COVID-19. TCRdb's copy holds only in-frame clones and misses some; the assay was immunoSEQ multiplex PCR. The sample lists some 240,000 clones, 75% to 90% occurring once. Specimen: peripheral blood. Receptor source: a woman aged 70 to 79 with COVID-19, enrolled during active disease.

The chain is built from TRBV10-3 and TRBJ2-7; 7 nucleotides align to TRBD1. V was clipped by 8 bases and J by 3 bases; unmatched bases: 7. Germline V gene sequence: CDR1 ENHRY, CDR2 SYGVKD. This CDR3 comprises 13 residues. The CDR3 nucleotides read TGTGCCATCGCCGGGACAGCAGACTACGAGCAGTACTTC. Protein: CAIAGTADYEQYF.

The chain employs TRBV18 and TRBJ2-7, with 10 bases matching TRBD2. Germline-derived CDR1 and CDR2 are KGHSH and LQKENI. This CDR3 region has 15 residues. J lost 8 bases, V lost 3 bases, and 10 bases had no gene match. The CDR3 loop is CASSPSLAGANKQYF. The CDR3 nucleotides are TGTGCCAGCTCACCGAGCCTAGCGGGGGCAAACAAGCAGTACTTC.

This chain uses TRBV9 with TRBJ2-7; the match to TRBD2 covers 13 bases. The CDR3 is made up of 15 amino acids. The J segment lost 7 bases and the V segment lost 4 bases, leaving 8 bases of the junction unmatched. CDR1 is SGDLS and CDR2 is YYNGEE in the germline V gene. CDR3 in amino acids: CASSLGLAGSFEQYF. In nucleotides, the CDR3 is TGTGCCAGCAGCTTGGGACTAGCGGGAAGTTTTGAGCAGTACTTC.

The chain is built from TRBV28 and TRBJ1-2, with 7 bases identical to TRBD1. Per the germline V gene, CDR1 is MDHEN and CDR2 is SYDVKM. J was trimmed by 7 bases and V by 3 bases; bases with no gene match: 11. This CDR3 has 15 residues. CDR3 nucleotides: TGTGCCAGCAGTTTCCCTGACAGGGACGGAGGTGGCTACACCTTC. Protein: CASSFPDRDGGGYTF.

V usage is TRBV4-2 and J usage is TRBJ1-1; possibly TRBD1 for D (5 bases). Looked up from germline, CDR1 is LGHNA and CDR2 is YNFKEQ. Deletions cut 1 base from V and 3 bases from J, with 12 bases between. There are 15 residues in the CDR3. In nucleotides, the CDR3 is TGTGCCAGCAGCCAAGGACCAGGGAGGGACACTGAAGCTTTCTTT. Translating it yields CASSQGPGRDTEAFF.

This chain connects TRBV11-2 to TRBJ2-5, with TRBD2 matching 9 bases. Unmatched junction bases numbered 7, after V lost 7 bases and J lost 4 bases. The CDR3 is 14 residues long. From germline, CDR1 is SGHAT and CDR2 FQNNGV. CDR3 bases: TGTGCCAGCACAGTAGCGGGAGTAGCAGAGACCCAGTACTTC. It specifies CASTVAGVAETQYF.

V usage is TRBV2 and J usage is TRBJ2-7, with 7 bases that match TRBD1. The CDR3 extends over 14 amino acids. CDR1 and CDR2 from the germline V gene are SNHLY and FYNNEI. J gave up 0 bases and V 6 bases, and 5 bases lay outside the gene matches. For the CDR3, the DNA is TGTGCCAGCAGCAGGGACAGATCCTCCTACGAGCAGTACTTC. It specifies CASSRDRSSYEQYF. The entire variable domain, with the rest obtained from reference TRBV2 and TRBJ2-7, is as follows: EPEVTQTPSHQVTQMGQEVILRCVPISNHLYFYWYRQILGQKVEFLVSFYNNEISEKSEIFDDQFSVERPDGSNFTLKIRSTKLEDSAMYFCASSRDRSSYEQYFGPGTRLTVT.

The chain has TRBV10-3 and TRBJ2-1; 11 nucleotides match TRBD2. Unmatched junction bases numbered 4, after V lost 0 bases and J lost 0 bases. In germline, CDR1 is ENHRY, CDR2 SYGVKD. This CDR3 has 18 amino acids. The CDR3 sequence is CAISESGTSGTSYNEQFF. CDR3 DNA sequence: TGTGCCATCAGTGAGTCTGGGACTAGCGGAACCTCCTACAATGAGCAGTTCTTC.

This rearrangement joins TRBV29-1 to TRBJ1-3; no firm D call. Looked up from germline, CDR1 is SQVTM and CDR2 is ANQGSEA. V lost 3 bases to trimming and J lost 0 bases, with 6 bases between them. The CDR3 covers 13 residues. The CDR3 sequence: CSVDADSGNTIYF. CDR3 DNA sequence: TGCAGCGTTGACGCGGACTCTGGAAACACCATATATTTT.

The chain combines TRBV28 with TRBJ1-2; 8 positions agree with TRBD1. V was pared by 2 bases and J by 4 bases, with 0 bases of the junction left unmatched. The germline gives CDR1 MDHEN, CDR2 SYDVKM. This CDR3 has 13 residues. CDR3 sequence (DNA): TGTGCCAGCAGTTTAACAGGGGGCTATGGCTACACCTTC. Translation: CASSLTGGYGYTF.

The chain has TRBV5-7 and TRBJ2-3; D is possibly TRBD1 (6 bases). TRBV5-7 is given ORF status, its function remaining uncertain. Trimming left V 6 bases short and J 1 base short, with 27 bases between. CDR3 length: 19 residues. In nucleotides, the CDR3 is TGTGCCAGCATCGAAAACGCTAGAGGCAGGGGTATTTGCACAGATACGCAGTATTTT. Its translation is CASIENARGRGICTDTQYF.

The genes are TRBV2 and TRBJ1-1, with unresolved D. Germline V gene lookup returns CDR1 SNHLY and CDR2 FYNNEI. V dropped 7 bases and J dropped 0 bases, with 12 bases sitting between them. CDR3 length: 14 amino acids. CDR3 sequence reads: CASMRTGMNTEAFF. The CDR3 region has the DNA TGTGCCAGCATGAGGACGGGAATGAACACTGAAGCTTTCTTT.

This chain joins TRBV18 and TRBJ1-3, with D uncertain. The germline V gene has CDR1 KGHSH and CDR2 LQKENI. The CDR3 consists of 16 residues. V was pared by 1 base and J by 2 bases, with 12 bases between. CDR3 in amino acids: CASSPRPDSTGNTIYF. In nucleotides, the CDR3 is TGTGCCAGCTCACCACGGCCGGACTCCACTGGAAACACCATATATTTT.

This chain connects TRBV3-1 (or the pseudogene TRBV3-2) to TRBJ1-6, with D possibly matching TRBD1 (5 bases). The germline V gene has CDR1 LGHDT and CDR2 YNNKEL (reference sequence). The CDR3 spans 14 residues. V was shortened by 1 base and J by 5 bases, with 6 bases between the two germline ends. The CDR3 sequence: CASSQGQNNSPLHF. Written as DNA, the CDR3 is TGTGCCAGCAGCCAAGGACAGAATAATTCACCCCTCCACTTT.

This chain links TRBV15 with TRBJ1-4, with D possibly matching TRBD1 (6 bases). Germline loops: CDR1 LNHNV, CDR2 YYDKDF (reference sequence). This CDR3 comprises 15 residues. V shed 1 base and J shed 13 bases, with 19 bases lying between them. Here the CDR3 DNA reads TGTGCCACCAGCAGAGGAAATCACAGGGATAGTCTACTGTTTTTT. Translating gives CATSRGNHRDSLLFF.

This clone occurred once. This chain joins TRBV29-1 and TRBJ1-1, with D hard to call. Trimming cost V 4 bases and J 4 bases, with 22 bases left between them. This CDR3 has 16 residues. Germline V gene lookup returns CDR1 SQVTM and CDR2 ANQGSEA. The CDR3 spells CSVVGGSQRVITEAFF. CDR3 nucleotide sequence: TGCAGCGTTGTCGGCGGCAGCCAGCGGGTGATCACTGAAGCTTTCTTT.

The genes are TRBV7-8 and TRBJ2-7; D possibly corresponds to TRBD1 (6 bases). Trimming shortened V by 0 bases and J by 11 bases, and 20 bases separated the two germline ends. Germline V gives CDR1 SGHVS, CDR2 FQNEAQ. This CDR3 has 15 residues. CDR3 coding DNA: TGTGCCAGCAGCTTAGCGCCGGACAGAGGGTTATCCGAGTACTTC. Translating gives CASSLAPDRGLSEYF.

This CDR3 is CASSWSGANYGYTF. For the CDR3, the DNA is TGTGCCAGCAGCTGGTCAGGGGCTAACTATGGCTACACCTTC. The chain recombines TRBV7-9 with TRBJ1-2; D is perhaps TRBD1 (6 bases). The V end lost 4 bases, the J end lost 0 bases, and 9 bases lay between the germline ends. The CDR3 has 14 amino acids. CDR1 is SEHNR, CDR2 FQNEAQ, per germline (reference sequence). Combining the CDR3 with reference TRBV7-9 and TRBJ1-2 gives the whole variable domain DTGVSQNPRHKITKRGQNVTFRCDPISEHNRLYWYRQTLGQGPEFLTYFQNEAQLEKSRLLSDRFSAERPKGSFSTLEIQRTEQGDSAMYLCASSWSGANYGYTFGSGTRLTVV.

The genes are TRBV27 and TRBJ1-2; D may be TRBD1 (6 bases). Deletions cut 3 bases from V and 7 bases from J, with 12 bases between. Per germline, CDR1 MNHEY and CDR2 SMNVEV (reference sequence). The CDR3 runs 13 residues. CDR3 DNA: TGTGCCAGCAGTTTGCAGGGGTCAAGTGGCTACACCTTC. This translates into CASSLQGSSGYTF.

The chain is built from TRBV6-1 and TRBJ2-2; 11 nucleotides match TRBD2. CDR3 size: 14 residues. Trimming at V came to 3 bases and at J to 7 bases, leaving 1 base not matched to a gene. CDR1 is MNHNS, CDR2 SASEGT, per germline. Written as DNA, the CDR3 is TGTGCCAGCAGTGATCTAGCGGGAGGCGGGGAGCTGTTTTTT. Translation: CASSDLAGGGELFF.

This chain connects TRBV15 to TRBJ1-5; D perhaps matches TRBD1 (6 bases). The V and J ends lost 2 bases and 1 base respectively, with 12 bases between them. The germline CDR1 and CDR2 sequences are LNHNV and YYDKDF (reference sequence). This CDR3 region has 16 residues. CDR3 region: CATSRLRDTSNQPQHF. DNA of the CDR3: TGTGCCACCAGCAGACTCCGGGACACCAGCAATCAGCCCCAGCATTTT.

The chain couples TRBV3-1 (or the pseudogene TRBV3-2) to TRBJ2-5, with D perhaps TRBD2 (6 bases). V was cut by 1 base and J by 4 bases, with 10 bases left in between. This CDR3 region has 14 residues. Germline CDR1 and CDR2: LGHDT and YNNKEL (reference sequence). DNA for the CDR3: TGTGCCAGCAGCCAAGGTTATAGCGGAGAGACCCAGTACTTC. Translating it yields CASSQGYSGETQYF.

This chain connects TRBV28 to TRBJ1-2; D is unclear. V shed 2 bases and J shed 6 bases, with 16 bases lying between them. The CDR3 is 15 residues long. CDR1 is MDHEN, CDR2 SYDVKM, per germline. This CDR3 reads CASSLVTAGSDGYTF. The CDR3 nucleotides read TGTGCCAGCAGTTTAGTAACAGCCGGGAGCGATGGCTACACCTTC.

The CDR3: CASSWDRGNEQFF. CDR3 DNA sequence: TGTGCCAGCAGTTGGGACAGGGGAAATGAGCAGTTCTTC. The rearrangement uses TRBV27 and TRBJ2-1, with 10 bases that match TRBD1. Germline lookup yields CDR1 MNHEY and CDR2 SMNVEV (reference sequence). The J segment lost 7 bases and the V segment lost 4 bases, leaving 1 base of the junction unmatched. The CDR3 has 13 residues.

CDR3 bases: TGTGCCAGCAGGACAGGACAGGCCAATTCACCCCTCCACTTT. Its translation: CASRTGQANSPLHF. The J gene is TRBJ1-6, the V gene TRBV28; 7 bases are shared with TRBD1. Germline CDR1 is MDHEN and CDR2 is SYDVKM. Trimming cost V 6 bases and J 7 bases; bases outside gene matches: 6. The CDR3 has 14 residues.

This clone occurred once. The rearrangement links TRBV7-8 to TRBJ1-5; D gene unclear. The CDR3 runs 15 residues. V was trimmed by 5 bases and J by 2 bases, leaving 13 bases between them. The germline CDR1 and CDR2 sequences are SGHVS and FQNEAQ. CDR3 residues: CASSPNIGGNQPQHF. DNA of the CDR3: TGTGCCAGCAGCCCAAATATCGGGGGCAATCAGCCCCAGCATTTT.